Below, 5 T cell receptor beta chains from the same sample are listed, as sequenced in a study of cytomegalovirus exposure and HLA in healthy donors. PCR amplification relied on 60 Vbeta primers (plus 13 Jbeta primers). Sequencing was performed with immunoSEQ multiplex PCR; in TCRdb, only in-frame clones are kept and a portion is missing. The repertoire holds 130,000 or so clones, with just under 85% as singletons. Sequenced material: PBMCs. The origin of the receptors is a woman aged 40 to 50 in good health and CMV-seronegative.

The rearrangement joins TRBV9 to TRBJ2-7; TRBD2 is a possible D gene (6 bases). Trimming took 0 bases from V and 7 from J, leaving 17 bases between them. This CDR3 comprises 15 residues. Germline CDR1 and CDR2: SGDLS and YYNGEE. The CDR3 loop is CASSVAGAPASEQYF. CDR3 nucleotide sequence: TGTGCCAGCAGCGTAGCGGGAGCTCCCGCTAGTGAGCAGTACTTC.

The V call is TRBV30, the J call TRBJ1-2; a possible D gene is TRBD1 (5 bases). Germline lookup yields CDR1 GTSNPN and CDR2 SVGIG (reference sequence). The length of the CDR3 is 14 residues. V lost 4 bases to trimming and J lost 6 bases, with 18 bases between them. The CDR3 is CAWKGLGGLNGYTF. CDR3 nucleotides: TGTGCCTGGAAGGGGCTCGGGGGATTAAATGGCTACACCTTC.

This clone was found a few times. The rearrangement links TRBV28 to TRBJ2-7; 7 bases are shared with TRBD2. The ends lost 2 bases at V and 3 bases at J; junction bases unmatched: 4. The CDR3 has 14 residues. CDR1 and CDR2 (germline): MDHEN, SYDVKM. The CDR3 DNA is TGTGCCAGCAGTTTAGATGGCGGGAGCTACGAGCAGTACTTC. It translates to CASSLDGGSYEQYF.

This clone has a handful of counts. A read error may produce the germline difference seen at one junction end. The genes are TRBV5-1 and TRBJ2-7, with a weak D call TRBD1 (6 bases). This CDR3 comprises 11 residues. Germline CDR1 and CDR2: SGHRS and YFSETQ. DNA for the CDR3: TGCGCCAGCAGCTTCGAGGGACAATCCTTCTTC. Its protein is CASSFEGQSFF.

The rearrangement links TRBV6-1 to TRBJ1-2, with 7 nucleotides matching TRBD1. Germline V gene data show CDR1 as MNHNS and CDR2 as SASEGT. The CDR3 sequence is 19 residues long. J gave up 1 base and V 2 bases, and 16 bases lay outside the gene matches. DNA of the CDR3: TGTGCCAGCAGTGAACGTTGGGACAGCGGTATATATTATAACTATGGCTACACCTTC. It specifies CASSERWDSGIYYNYGYTF.